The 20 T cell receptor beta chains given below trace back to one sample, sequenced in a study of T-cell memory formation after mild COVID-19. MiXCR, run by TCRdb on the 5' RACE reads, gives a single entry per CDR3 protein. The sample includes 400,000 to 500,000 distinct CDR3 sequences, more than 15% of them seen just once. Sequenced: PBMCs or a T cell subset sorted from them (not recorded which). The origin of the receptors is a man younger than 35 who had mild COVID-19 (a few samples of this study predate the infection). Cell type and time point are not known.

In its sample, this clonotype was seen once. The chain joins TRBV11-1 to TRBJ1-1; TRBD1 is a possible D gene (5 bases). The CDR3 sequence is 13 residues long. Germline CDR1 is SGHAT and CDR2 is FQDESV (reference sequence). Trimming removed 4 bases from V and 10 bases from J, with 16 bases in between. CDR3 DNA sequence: TGTGCCAGCAGCTGGACCGGGGACCCGGCAGCTTTCTTT. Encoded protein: CASSWTGDPAAFF.

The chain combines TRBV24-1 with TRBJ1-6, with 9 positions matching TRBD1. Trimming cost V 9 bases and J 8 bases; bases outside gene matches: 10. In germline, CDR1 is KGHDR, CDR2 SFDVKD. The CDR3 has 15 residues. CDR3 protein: CATASRTGVDSPLHF. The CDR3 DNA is TGTGCCACCGCTAGCCGGACAGGGGTTGATTCACCCCTCCACTTT.

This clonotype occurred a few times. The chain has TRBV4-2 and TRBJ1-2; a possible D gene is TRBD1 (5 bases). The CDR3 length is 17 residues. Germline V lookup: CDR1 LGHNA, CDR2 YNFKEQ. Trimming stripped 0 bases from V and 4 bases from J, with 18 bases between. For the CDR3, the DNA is TGTGCCAGCAGCCAAGAAGTAAGCGGGGCCCCTGGCTATGGCTACACCTTC. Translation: CASSQEVSGAPGYGYTF.

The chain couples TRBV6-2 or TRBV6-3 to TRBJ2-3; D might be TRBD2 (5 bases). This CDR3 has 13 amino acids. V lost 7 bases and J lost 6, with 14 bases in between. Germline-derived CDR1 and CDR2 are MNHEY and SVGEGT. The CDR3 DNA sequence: TGTGCCAGCACCCACGGGGAGATCGATACGCAGTATTTT. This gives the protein CASTHGEIDTQYF.

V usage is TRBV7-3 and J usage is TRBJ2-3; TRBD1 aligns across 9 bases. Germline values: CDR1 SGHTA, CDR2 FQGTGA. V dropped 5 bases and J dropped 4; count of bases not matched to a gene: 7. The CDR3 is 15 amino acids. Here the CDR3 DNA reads TGTGCCAGCAGCCACGGACAGGGGACGGCAGATACGCAGTATTTT. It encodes CASSHGQGTADTQYF.

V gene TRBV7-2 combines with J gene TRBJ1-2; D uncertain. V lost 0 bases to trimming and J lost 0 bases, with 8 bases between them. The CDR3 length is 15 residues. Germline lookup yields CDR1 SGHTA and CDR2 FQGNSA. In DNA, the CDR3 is TGTGCCAGCAGCTTAGCGGGAACAGCTAACTATGGCTACACCTTC. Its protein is CASSLAGTANYGYTF.

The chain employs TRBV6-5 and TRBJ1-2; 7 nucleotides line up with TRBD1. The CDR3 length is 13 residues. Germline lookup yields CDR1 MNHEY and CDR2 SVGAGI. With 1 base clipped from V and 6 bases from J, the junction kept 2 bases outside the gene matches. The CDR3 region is CASSYYRGDGYTF. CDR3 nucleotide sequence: TGTGCCAGCAGTTACTACAGGGGAGATGGCTACACCTTC.

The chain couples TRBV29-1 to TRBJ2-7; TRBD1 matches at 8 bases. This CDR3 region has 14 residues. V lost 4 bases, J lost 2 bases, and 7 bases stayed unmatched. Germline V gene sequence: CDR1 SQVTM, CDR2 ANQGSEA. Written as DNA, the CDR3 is TGCAGCGTTGTTTGGGACAGGACGGCCTACGAGCAGTACTTC. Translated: CSVVWDRTAYEQYF.

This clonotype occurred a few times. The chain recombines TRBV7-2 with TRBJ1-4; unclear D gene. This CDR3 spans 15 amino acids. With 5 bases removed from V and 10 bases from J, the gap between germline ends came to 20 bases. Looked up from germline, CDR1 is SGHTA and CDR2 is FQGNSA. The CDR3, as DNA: TGTGCCAGCAGCCCCCGCCCTAGGACCGAAGGAAAACTGTTTTTT. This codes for CASSPRPRTEGKLFF. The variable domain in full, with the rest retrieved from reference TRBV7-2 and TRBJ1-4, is GAGVSQSPSNKVTEKGKDVELRCDPISGHTALYWYRQSLGQGLEFLIYFQGNSAPDKSGLPSDRFSAERTGGSVSTLTIQRTQQEDSAVYLCASSPRPRTEGKLFFGSGTQLSVL.

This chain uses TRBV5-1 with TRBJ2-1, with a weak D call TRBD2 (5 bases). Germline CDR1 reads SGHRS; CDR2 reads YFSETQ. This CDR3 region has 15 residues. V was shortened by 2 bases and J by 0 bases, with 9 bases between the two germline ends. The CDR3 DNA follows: TGCGCCAGCAGCTTCGAGGGCCCCTCCTACAATGAGCAGTTCTTC. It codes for CASSFEGPSYNEQFF.

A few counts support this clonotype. Here the CDR3 reads CASSLVEGYSSPLHF. As DNA, the CDR3 is TGTGCCAGCAGCTTAGTTGAGGGGTACAGCTCACCCCTCCACTTT. This chain links TRBV7-2 with TRBJ1-6; maybe TRBD1 (5 bases). The CDR3 is made up of 15 amino acids. Germline V gives CDR1 SGHTA, CDR2 FQGNSA. V was clipped by 1 base and J by 10 bases, with 14 bases between them.

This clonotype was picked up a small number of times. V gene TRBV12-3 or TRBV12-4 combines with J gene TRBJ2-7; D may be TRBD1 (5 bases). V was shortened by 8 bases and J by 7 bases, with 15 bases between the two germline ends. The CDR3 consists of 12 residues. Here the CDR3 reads CASRLGPGEQYV. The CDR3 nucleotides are TGTGCCAGCCGCTTGGGGCCTGGAGAGCAGTACGTC.

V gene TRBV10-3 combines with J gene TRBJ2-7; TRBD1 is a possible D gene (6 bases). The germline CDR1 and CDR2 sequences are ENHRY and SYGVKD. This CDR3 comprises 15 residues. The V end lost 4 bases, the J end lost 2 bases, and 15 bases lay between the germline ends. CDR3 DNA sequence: TGTGCCATCAGTGTCGGCCCAGGGGCCACCTACGAGCAGTACGTC. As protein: CAISVGPGATYEQYV.

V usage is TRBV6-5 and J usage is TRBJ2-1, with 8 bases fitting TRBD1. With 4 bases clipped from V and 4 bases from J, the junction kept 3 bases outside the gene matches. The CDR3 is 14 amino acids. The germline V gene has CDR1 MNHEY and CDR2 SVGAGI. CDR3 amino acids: CASSSGGLYNEQFF. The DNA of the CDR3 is TGTGCCAGCAGTTCAGGGGGCTTATACAATGAGCAGTTCTTC.

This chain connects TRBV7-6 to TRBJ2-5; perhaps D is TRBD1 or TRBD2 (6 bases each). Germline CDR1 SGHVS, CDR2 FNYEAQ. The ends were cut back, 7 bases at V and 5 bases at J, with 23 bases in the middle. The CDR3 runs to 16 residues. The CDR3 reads CASTPGRGRALETQYF. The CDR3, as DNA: TGTGCCAGCACTCCCGGCCGGGGGCGCGCCTTGGAGACCCAGTACTTC.

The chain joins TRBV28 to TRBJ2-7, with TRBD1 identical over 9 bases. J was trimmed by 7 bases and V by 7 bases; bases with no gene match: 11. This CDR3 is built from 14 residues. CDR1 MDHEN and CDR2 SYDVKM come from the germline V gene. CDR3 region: CASNSGTGFGEQYV. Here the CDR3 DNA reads TGTGCCAGCAATTCCGGGACAGGGTTCGGTGAGCAGTACGTC.

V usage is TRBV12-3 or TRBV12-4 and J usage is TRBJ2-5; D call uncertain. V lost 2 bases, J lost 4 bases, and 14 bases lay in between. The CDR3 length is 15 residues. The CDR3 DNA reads TGTGCCAGCAGTTTAATGAGTCGGGTGGGAGAGACCCAGTACTTC. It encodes CASSLMSRVGETQYF.

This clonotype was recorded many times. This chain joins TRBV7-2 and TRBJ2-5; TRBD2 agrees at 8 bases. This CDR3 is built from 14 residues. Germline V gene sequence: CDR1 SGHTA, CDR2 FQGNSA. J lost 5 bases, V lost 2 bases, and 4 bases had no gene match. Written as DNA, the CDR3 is TGTGCCAGCAGCTTAACGGGGGGGGCGGAGACCCAGTACTTC. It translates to CASSLTGGAETQYF.

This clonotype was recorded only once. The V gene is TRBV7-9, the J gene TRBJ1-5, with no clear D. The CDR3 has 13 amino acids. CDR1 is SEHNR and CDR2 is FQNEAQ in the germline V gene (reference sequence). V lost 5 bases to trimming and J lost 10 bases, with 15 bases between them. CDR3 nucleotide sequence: TGTGCCAGCAGCCTCTCTGGGTCTCATCCCCAGCATTTT. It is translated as CASSLSGSHPQHF. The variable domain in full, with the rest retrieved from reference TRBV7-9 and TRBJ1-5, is DTGVSQNPRHKITKRGQNVTFRCDPISEHNRLYWYRQTLGQGPEFLTYFQNEAQLEKSRLLSDRFSAERPKGSFSTLEIQRTEQGDSAMYLCASSLSGSHPQHFGDGTRLSIL.

In DNA form, the CDR3 reads TGTGCCAGCAGAGACCCGACATCCCCCGTCTATAATTCACCCCTCCACTTT. Its translation is CASRDPTSPVYNSPLHF. V is TRBV27 and J is TRBJ1-6; D is ambiguous. The CDR3 is made up of 17 amino acids. The germline V gene has CDR1 MNHEY and CDR2 SMNVEV (reference sequence). V was shortened by 6 bases and J by 3 bases, with 18 bases between the two germline ends.